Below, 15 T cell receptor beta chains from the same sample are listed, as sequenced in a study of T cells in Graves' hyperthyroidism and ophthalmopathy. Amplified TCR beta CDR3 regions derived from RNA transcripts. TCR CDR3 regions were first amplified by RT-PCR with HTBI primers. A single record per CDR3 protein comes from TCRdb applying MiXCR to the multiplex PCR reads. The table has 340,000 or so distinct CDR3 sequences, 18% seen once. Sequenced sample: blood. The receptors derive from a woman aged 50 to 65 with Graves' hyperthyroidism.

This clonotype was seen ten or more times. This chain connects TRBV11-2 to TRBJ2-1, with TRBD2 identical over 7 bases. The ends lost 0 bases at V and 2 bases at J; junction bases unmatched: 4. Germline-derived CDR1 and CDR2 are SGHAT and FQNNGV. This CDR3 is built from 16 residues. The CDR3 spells CASSLEASGPYNEQFF. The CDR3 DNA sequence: TGTGCCAGCAGCTTAGAGGCTAGCGGCCCCTACAATGAGCAGTTCTTC.

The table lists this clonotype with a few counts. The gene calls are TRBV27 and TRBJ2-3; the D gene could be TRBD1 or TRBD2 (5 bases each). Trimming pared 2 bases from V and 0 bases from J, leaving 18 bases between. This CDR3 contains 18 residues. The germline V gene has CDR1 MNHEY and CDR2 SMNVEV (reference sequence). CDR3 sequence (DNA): TGTGCCAGCAGTTTACGGGCCGGGGCTCGGCGCAGCACAGATACGCAGTATTTT. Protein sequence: CASSLRAGARRSTDTQYF.

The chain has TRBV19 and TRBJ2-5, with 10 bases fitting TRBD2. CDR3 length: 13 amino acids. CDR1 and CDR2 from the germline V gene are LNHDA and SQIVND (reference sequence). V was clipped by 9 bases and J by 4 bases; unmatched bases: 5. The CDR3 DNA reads TGTGCCAGCAGCGGGAGGGCCCGAGAGACCCAGTACTTC. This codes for CASSGRARETQYF.

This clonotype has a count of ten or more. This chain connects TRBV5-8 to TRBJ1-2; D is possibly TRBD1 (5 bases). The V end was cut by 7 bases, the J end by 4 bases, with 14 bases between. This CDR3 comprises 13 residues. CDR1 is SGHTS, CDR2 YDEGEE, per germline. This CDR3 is CASGTGTVYGYTF. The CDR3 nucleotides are TGTGCCAGCGGAACCGGGACGGTCTATGGCTACACCTTC.

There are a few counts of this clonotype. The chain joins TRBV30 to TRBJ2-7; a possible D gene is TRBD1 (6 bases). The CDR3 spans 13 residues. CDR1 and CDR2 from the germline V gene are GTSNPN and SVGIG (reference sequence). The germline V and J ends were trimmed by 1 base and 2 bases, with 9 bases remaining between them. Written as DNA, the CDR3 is TGTGCCTGGAGTGCGGACAGTACCTACGAGCAGTACTTC. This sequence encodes CAWSADSTYEQYF.

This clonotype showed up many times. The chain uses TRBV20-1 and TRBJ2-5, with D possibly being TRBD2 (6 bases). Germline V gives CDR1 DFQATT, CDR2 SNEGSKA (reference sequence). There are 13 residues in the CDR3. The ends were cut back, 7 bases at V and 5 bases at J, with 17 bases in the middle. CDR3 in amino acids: CSVGVGGGETQYF. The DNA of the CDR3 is TGCAGTGTTGGTGTGGGGGGTGGGGAGACCCAGTACTTC.

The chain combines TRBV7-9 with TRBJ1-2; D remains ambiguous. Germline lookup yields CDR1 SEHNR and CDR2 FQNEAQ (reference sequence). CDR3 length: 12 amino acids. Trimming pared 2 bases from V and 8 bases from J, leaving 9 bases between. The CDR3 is CASSLLETGYTF. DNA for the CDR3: TGTGCCAGCAGCTTACTTGAGACCGGCTACACCTTC.

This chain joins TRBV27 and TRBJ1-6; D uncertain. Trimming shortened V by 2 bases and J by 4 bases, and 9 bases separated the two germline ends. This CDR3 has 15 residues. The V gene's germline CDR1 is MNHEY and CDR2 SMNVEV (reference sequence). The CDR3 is CASSLSGSYNSPLHF. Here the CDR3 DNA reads TGTGCCAGCAGTTTAAGCGGGTCATATAATTCACCCCTCCACTTT.

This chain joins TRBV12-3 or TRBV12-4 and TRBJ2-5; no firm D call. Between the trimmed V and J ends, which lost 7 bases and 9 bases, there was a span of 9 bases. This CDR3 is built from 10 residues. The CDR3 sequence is CASTLRAQYF. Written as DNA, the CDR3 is TGTGCCAGCACCCTCCGGGCCCAGTACTTC.

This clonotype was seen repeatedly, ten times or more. The CDR3 region is CASSLIAGMSYNEQFF. The CDR3 nucleotides are TGTGCCAGCAGTTTAATCGCGGGTATGTCCTACAATGAGCAGTTCTTC. V and J are TRBV28 and TRBJ2-1; a possible D gene is TRBD2 (5 bases). In germline, CDR1 is MDHEN, CDR2 SYDVKM. The CDR3 runs to 16 residues. V was cut by 2 bases and J by 1 base, with 12 bases left in between. The whole variable domain, filled in from reference TRBV28 and TRBJ2-1, reads DVKVTQSSRYLVKRTGEKVFLECVQDMDHENMFWYRQDPGLGLRLIYFSYDVKMKEKGDIPEGYSVSREKKERFSLILESASTNQTSMYLCASSLIAGMSYNEQFFGPGTRLTVL.

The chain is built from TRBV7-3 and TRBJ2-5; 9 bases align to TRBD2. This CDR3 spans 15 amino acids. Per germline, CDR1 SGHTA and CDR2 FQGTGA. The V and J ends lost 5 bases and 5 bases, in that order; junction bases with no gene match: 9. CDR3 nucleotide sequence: TGTGCCAGCAGCGTCTTTGCGGGAGGGCCGGAGACCCAGTACTTC. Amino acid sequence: CASSVFAGGPETQYF.

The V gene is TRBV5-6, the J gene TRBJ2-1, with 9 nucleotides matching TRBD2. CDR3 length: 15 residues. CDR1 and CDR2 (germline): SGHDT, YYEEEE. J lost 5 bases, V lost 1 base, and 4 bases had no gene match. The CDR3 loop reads CASSLFGGRDNEQFF. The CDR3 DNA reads TGTGCCAGCAGCTTGTTTGGCGGGAGGGACAATGAGCAGTTCTTC. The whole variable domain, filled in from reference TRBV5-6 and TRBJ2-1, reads DAGVTQSPTHLIKTRGQQVTLRCSPKSGHDTVSWYQQALGQGPQFIFQYYEEEERQRGNFPDRFSGHQFPNYSSELNVNALLLGDSALYLCASSLFGGRDNEQFFGPGTRLTVL.

The CDR3 here is CATSDSSGKETQYF. The CDR3 region has the DNA TGTGCCACCAGTGACAGTTCAGGGAAAGAGACCCAGTACTTC. J is TRBJ2-5 and V is TRBV24-1; D might be TRBD1 (5 bases). The V end was cut by 4 bases, the J end by 3 bases, with 11 bases between. The germline CDR1 and CDR2 sequences are KGHDR and SFDVKD. This CDR3 has 14 amino acids.

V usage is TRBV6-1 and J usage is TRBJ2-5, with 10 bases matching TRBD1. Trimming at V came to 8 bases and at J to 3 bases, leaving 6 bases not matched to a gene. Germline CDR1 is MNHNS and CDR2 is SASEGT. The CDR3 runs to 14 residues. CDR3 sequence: CASLTGTGEETQYF. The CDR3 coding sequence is TGTGCCAGCTTAACCGGGACAGGGGAAGAGACCCAGTACTTC.

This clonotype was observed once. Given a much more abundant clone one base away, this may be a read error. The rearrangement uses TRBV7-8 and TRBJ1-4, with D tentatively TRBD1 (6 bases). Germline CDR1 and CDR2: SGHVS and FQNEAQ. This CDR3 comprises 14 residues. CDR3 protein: CTSSLQGTNEKLFF. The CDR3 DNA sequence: TGTACCAGCAGCTTACAGGGAACTAATGAAAAACTGTTTTTT.